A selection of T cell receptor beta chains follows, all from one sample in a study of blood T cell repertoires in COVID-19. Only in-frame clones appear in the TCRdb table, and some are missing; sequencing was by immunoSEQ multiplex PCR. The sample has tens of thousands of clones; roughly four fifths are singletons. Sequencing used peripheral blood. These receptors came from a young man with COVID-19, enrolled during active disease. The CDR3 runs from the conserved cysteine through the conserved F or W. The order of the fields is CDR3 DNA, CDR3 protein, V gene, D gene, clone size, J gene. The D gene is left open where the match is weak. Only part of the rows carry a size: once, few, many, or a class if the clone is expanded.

cdr3_nt: TGTGCCAGCAGTGAAGGACTCCACACCGGGGAGCTGTTTTTT
cdr3_aa: CASSEGLHTGELFF
v_call: TRBV6-4
d_call: .
clone_size: many
j_call: TRBJ2-2

cdr3_nt: TGTGCCAGCAGCTCAGAAGCGGGGATACAAGAGACCCAGTACTTC
cdr3_aa: CASSSEAGIQETQYF
v_call: TRBV13
d_call: TRBD2
clone_size: .
j_call: TRBJ2-5

cdr3_nt: TGTGCCAGCAGCCAAGATGGGGACTATCCCTACAATGAGCAGTTCTTC
cdr3_aa: CASSQDGDYPYNEQFF
v_call: TRBV4-2
d_call: TRBD2
clone_size: once
j_call: TRBJ2-1

cdr3_nt: TGTGCCAGTAGCCCTCAGGGGGCGCAGGGAGATACGCAGTATTTT
cdr3_aa: CASSPQGAQGDTQYF
v_call: TRBV19
d_call: TRBD1
clone_size: .
j_call: TRBJ2-3

cdr3_nt: TGTGCCAGCAGTCGTTGGGACAGGGGGTTCGAGTCCCTCCACTTT
cdr3_aa: CASSRWDRGFESLHF
v_call: TRBV27
d_call: TRBD1
clone_size: .
j_call: TRBJ1-6

cdr3_nt: TGTGCCAGCAGCCAACGGGCCGGGAACTACAATGAGCAGTTCTTC
cdr3_aa: CASSQRAGNYNEQFF
v_call: TRBV14
d_call: .
clone_size: .
j_call: TRBJ2-1

cdr3_nt: TGTGCCAGCGCGGGGGAGAATTACGAGCAGTACTTC
cdr3_aa: CASAGENYEQYF
v_call: TRBV11-2
d_call: TRBD2
clone_size: once
j_call: TRBJ2-7

cdr3_nt: TGTGCCACTCTGCACCCTCCTCGGATGGGGACTAGCGGTTCCCGGGACACCGGGGAGCTGTTTTTT
cdr3_aa: CATLHPPRMGTSGSRDTGELFF
v_call: TRBV28
d_call: TRBD2
clone_size: .
j_call: TRBJ2-2

cdr3_nt: TGCGCCAGCAGCTCGACAGCCAAATATGGCTACACCTTC
cdr3_aa: CASSSTAKYGYTF
v_call: TRBV5-1
d_call: .
clone_size: .
j_call: TRBJ1-2

cdr3_nt: TGTGCCAGCAGCGGGCTAGCGGGATCGAACACCGGGGAGCTGTTTTTT
cdr3_aa: CASSGLAGSNTGELFF
v_call: TRBV9
d_call: TRBD2
clone_size: .
j_call: TRBJ2-2

cdr3_nt: TGTGCCACGTACACGGGGAGAACGAACACTGAAGCTTTCTTT
cdr3_aa: CATYTGRTNTEAFF
v_call: TRBV19
d_call: .
clone_size: .
j_call: TRBJ1-1

cdr3_nt: TGCAGTGCTAGTCCTGCGTCAGGGGCCTACGAGCAGTACTTC
cdr3_aa: CSASPASGAYEQYF
v_call: TRBV20-1
d_call: .
clone_size: once
j_call: TRBJ2-7

cdr3_nt: TGTGCCAGTAGTTTGGGCGGGAGTGGGACCGGGGAGCTGTTTTTT
cdr3_aa: CASSLGGSGTGELFF
v_call: TRBV19
d_call: TRBD2
clone_size: .
j_call: TRBJ2-2

cdr3_nt: TGCGCCAGCAGCCAAGATCTCGGGGGGATTTTCTATAATTCACCCCTCCACTTT
cdr3_aa: CASSQDLGGIFYNSPLHF
v_call: TRBV4-1
d_call: .
clone_size: few
j_call: TRBJ1-6

cdr3_nt: TGTGCCAGCTCACCAGGTGAGGGCCTTGAAGCTTTCTTT
cdr3_aa: CASSPGEGLEAFF
v_call: TRBV18
d_call: .
clone_size: .
j_call: TRBJ1-1

cdr3_nt: TGTGCCAGCAGCCCCCGGGACAGGAGCACTGAAGCTTTCTTT
cdr3_aa: CASSPRDRSTEAFF
v_call: TRBV9
d_call: TRBD1
clone_size: .
j_call: TRBJ1-1

cdr3_nt: TGTGCCAGCAGTCCACATGACTCGTACGAGCAGTACTTC
cdr3_aa: CASSPHDSYEQYF
v_call: TRBV27
d_call: .
clone_size: .
j_call: TRBJ2-7

cdr3_nt: TGTGCCAGCAGCCAGGGACAGGCAAGCTCTGGAAACACCATATATTTT
cdr3_aa: CASSQGQASSGNTIYF
v_call: TRBV4-2
d_call: TRBD1
clone_size: few
j_call: TRBJ1-3

cdr3_nt: TGTGCCAGCAGCCCGAGCTCTGGAAACACCATATATTTT
cdr3_aa: CASSPSSGNTIYF
v_call: TRBV13
d_call: .
clone_size: .
j_call: TRBJ1-3

cdr3_nt: TGTGCCAGCGGGGTCCTTGGCACTGAAGCTTTCTTT
cdr3_aa: CASGVLGTEAFF
v_call: TRBV19
d_call: .
clone_size: few
j_call: TRBJ1-1

cdr3_nt: TGCGCCAGCAGCTTGAGGCCAAAAGACAGTTCGAGTTTCGAAAAACTGTTTTTT
cdr3_aa: CASSLRPKDSSSFEKLFF
v_call: TRBV5-1
d_call: .
clone_size: .
j_call: TRBJ1-4

cdr3_nt: TGCAGCGTTGAAGGGACAGTGACTTCATATGGCTACACCTTC
cdr3_aa: CSVEGTVTSYGYTF
v_call: TRBV29-1
d_call: .
clone_size: .
j_call: TRBJ1-2

cdr3_nt: TGTGCCAGCAGTCGGAGGGATCCGCCCTACGAGCAGTACTTC
cdr3_aa: CASSRRDPPYEQYF
v_call: TRBV6-2/TRBV6-3
d_call: .
clone_size: .
j_call: TRBJ2-7

cdr3_nt: TGTGCCAGCAGCTACCAGGACAGGGATTTTGCTGAAGCTTTCTTT
cdr3_aa: CASSYQDRDFAEAFF
v_call: TRBV7-9
d_call: TRBD1
clone_size: few
j_call: TRBJ1-1

cdr3_nt: TGTGCCAGCAGCCAGGGGACGGAGTACGAGCAGTACTTC
cdr3_aa: CASSQGTEYEQYF
v_call: TRBV7-2
d_call: .
clone_size: .
j_call: TRBJ2-7

cdr3_nt: TGTGCCAGCAGTGAAGGGGGTACCTATGGCTACACCTTC
cdr3_aa: CASSEGGTYGYTF
v_call: TRBV6-4
d_call: .
clone_size: few
j_call: TRBJ1-2

cdr3_nt: TGTGCCACCGACGGGGGGTGGATTGGCTACACCTTC
cdr3_aa: CATDGGWIGYTF
v_call: TRBV28
d_call: .
clone_size: .
j_call: TRBJ1-2